This TCR beta chain emerged from a study of OX40 agonist ivuxolimab in advanced cancers. Regarding the complete study: The costimulatory receptor OX40 (CD134) was targeted by ivuxolimab, a fully human IgG2 agonistic monoclonal antibody. Intravenous ivuxolimab was administered to patients every 2 weeks at six dose levels: 0.01, 0.1, 0.3, 1.5, 3 and 10 mg/kg. Of the 50 or so patients in dose escalation, about 19 had hepatocellular carcinoma, some 15 had melanoma, 9 had renal cell carcinoma and 9 had head and neck cancer. A male proportion of roughly 85% and a mean age of approximately 58 years, ranging from 23 to 79, were recorded for the dose-escalation cohort. Prior anti-PD-1, anti-PD-L1 or anti-CTLA-4 therapy was permitted, and checkpoint inhibitors had been received by 30% to 40% of dose-escalation patients. Partial responses occurred in three dose-escalation patients: two with cutaneous melanoma and one with hepatocellular carcinoma. Peripheral TCRbeta sequencing aimed to test whether ivuxolimab altered TCR sequence diversity and caused clonal T-cell expansion. The paper describes the monotherapy dose-escalation part (N ≈ 52 patients) of the phase I trial of ivuxolimab. The study at large found these results: After ivuxolimab, more expanded clones were found on average in CD8+ T cells than in CD4+ T cells. Partial responders in the 0.1-3.0 mg/kg groups had among the lowest normalized peripheral clonal expansion, especially among CD8+ T cells. Low levels of normalized T-cell clonal expansion were also seen in some patients who did not respond. Antigen specificity was not determined for the clonally expanded peripheral T cells. At doses from 0.1 to 3.0 mg/kg, clonal expansion was seen in both CD4+ and CD8+ blood T cells between baseline and week 6.

Genomic DNA was isolated from the sorted cells so that the TCRbeta CDR3 region could be sequenced. TCRbeta CDR3 regions were sequenced using the immunoSEQ Assay. TCRdb limited this immuneACCESS table to in-frame rearrangements with V and J called. A share of clones is missing; checked studies link under half to unresolved V genes, and the rest is unexplained. For this sample there are approximately 74,000 clones; 90% appear just once. Jointly, the top ten make up over 9.5% of the sample. With regard to this clone: This clone's antigen is unknown. Base qualities are not provided; no much larger clone lies one nucleotide away.

The trial excluded patients who had a history of autoimmune disease or who were on systemic immunosuppression. Peripheral blood for TCR sequencing was collected from all dose cohorts at baseline, on cycle 4 day 1, and on cycle 7 day 1. Samples were obtained from an open-label, multicenter, first-in-human phase I dose-escalation trial of ivuxolimab. Adults with locally advanced or metastatic head and neck squamous cell, hepatocellular, melanoma or renal cell carcinoma were enrolled in the trial. CD4+ and CD8+ T cells were sorted separately from peripheral blood before TCR sequencing. V has 3 bases trimmed and J has 11 bases trimmed; junction bases matching no gene number 3. Looking up the germline V gene yields CDR1 KGHSH and CDR2 LQKENI. The CDR3 has 11 amino acids, counting the end cysteine and phenylalanine. Just CDR3 DNA is preserved here, 33 bases in frame from base 1.

This receptor was obtained from an adult with an advanced solid tumor such as melanoma, head and neck, liver or kidney cancer. This chain is built from TRBV18 and TRBJ1-1, with 7 middle bases fitting TRBD1. This material consisted of CD4+ or CD8+ T cells sorted from blood, taken in a trial of the OX40 agonist ivuxolimab. The bases read TGTGCCAGCTCACCCGACAGGGAGGCTTTCTTT. It specifies CASSPDREAFF.